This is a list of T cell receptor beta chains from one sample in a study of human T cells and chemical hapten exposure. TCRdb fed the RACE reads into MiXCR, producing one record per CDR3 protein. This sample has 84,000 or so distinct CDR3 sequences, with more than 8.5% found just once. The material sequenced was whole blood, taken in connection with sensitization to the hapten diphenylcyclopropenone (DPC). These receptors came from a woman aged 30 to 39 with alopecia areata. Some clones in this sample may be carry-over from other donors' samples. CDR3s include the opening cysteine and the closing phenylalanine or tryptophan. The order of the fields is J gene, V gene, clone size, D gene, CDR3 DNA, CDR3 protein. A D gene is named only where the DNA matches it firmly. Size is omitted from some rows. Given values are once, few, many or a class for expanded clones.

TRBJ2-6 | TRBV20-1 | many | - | TGCAGTGCTTCCCCACTTAGTACTGGGGCCAACGTCCTGACTTTC | CSASPLSTGANVLTF
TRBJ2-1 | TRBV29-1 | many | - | TGCAGCGTGCACACTAGTGCGCTCTACAATGAGCAGTTCTTC | CSVHTSALYNEQFF
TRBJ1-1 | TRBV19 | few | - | TGTGCCAGTAGTATAGTCCGGGTCAGGGAAGCTTTCTTT | CASSIVRVREAFF
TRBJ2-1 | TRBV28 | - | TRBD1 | TGTGGGACAGGGTCTCCTTCCACGAGCTCCTACAATGAGCAGTTCTTC | CGTGSPSTSSYNEQFF
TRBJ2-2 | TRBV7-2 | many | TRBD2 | TGTGCCAGCAGCTTAGTTGAATCCTCCGGGACTAGCGGGCAGTTGGGGGAGCTGTTTTTT | CASSLVESSGTSGQLGELFF
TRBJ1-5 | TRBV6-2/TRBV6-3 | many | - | TGTGCCAGCAGTTCTTGGGATTCGAGGGCTCAGCCCCAGCATTTT | CASSSWDSRAQPQHF
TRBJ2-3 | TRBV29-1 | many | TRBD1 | TGCAGCGTGGTCACCGGGACAGGGGGAGGGACAGATACGCAGTATTTT | CSVVTGTGGGTDTQYF
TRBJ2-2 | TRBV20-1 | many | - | TGCAGTGCTAGCCCGACTGGCAGACTATCGAACACCGGGGAGCTGTTTTTT | CSASPTGRLSNTGELFF
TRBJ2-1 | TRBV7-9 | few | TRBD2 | TGTGCCAGCAGCACGGGACTAGCTCCGGGGGATGAGCAGTTCTTC | CASSTGLAPGDEQFF
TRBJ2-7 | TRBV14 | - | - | TGTGCCAGCAGCCAAGATGCGGTCACCTACGAGCAGTACTTC | CASSQDAVTYEQYF